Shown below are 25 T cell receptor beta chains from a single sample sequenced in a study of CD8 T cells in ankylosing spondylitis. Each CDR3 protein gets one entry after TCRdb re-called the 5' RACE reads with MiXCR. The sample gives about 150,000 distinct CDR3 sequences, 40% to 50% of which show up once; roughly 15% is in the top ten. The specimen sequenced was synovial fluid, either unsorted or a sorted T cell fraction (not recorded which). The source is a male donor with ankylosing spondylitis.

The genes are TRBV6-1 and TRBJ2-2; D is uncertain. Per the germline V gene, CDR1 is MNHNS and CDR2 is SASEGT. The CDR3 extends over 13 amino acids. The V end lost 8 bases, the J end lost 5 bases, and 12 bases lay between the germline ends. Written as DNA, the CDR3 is TGTGCCAGCCACCCCCCGGAGACCGGGGAGCTGTTTTTT. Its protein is CASHPPETGELFF.

The CDR3 sequence is CASSLEYEQYF. For the CDR3, the DNA is TGTGCCAGCAGCTTGGAATACGAGCAGTACTTC. V usage is TRBV5-5 and J usage is TRBJ2-7; D ambiguous. CDR3 length: 11 residues. The germline V gene encodes CDR1 SGHKS and CDR2 YYEKEE (reference sequence). V shed 0 bases and J shed 4 bases, with 2 bases lying between them.

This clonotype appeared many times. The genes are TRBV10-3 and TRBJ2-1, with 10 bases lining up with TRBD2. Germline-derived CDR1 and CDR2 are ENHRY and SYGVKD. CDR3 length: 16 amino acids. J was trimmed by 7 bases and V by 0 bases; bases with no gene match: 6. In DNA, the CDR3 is TGTGCCATCAGTGAGTCGATCACTAGCGGGGTTAATGAGCAGTTCTTC. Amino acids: CAISESITSGVNEQFF.

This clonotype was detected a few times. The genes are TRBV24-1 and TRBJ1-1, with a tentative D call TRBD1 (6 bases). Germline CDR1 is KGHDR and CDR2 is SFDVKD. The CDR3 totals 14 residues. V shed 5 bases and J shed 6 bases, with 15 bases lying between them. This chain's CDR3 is CATSAAGTRSEAFF. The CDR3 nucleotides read TGTGCCACCAGTGCCGCCGGGACACGGTCTGAAGCTTTCTTT.

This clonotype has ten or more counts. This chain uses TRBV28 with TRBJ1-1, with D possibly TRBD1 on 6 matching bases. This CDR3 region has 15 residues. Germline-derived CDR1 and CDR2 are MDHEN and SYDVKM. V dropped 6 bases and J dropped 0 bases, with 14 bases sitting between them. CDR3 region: CASSEPQGLNTEAFF. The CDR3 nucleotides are TGTGCCAGCAGCGAACCACAGGGTCTGAACACTGAAGCTTTCTTT.

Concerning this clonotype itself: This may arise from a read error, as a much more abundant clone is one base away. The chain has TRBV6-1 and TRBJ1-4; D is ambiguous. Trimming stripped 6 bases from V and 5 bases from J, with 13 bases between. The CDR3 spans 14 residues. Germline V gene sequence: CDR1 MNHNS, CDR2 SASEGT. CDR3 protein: CASSSGNLNEKLFF. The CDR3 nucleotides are TGTGCCAGCAGCAGCGGGAACCTAAATGAAAAACTGTTTTTT.

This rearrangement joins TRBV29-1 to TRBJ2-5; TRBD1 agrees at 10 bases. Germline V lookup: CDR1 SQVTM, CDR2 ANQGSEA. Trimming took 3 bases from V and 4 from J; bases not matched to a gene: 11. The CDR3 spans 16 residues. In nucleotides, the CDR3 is TGCAGCGTTGAGCCGCGGGGACAGGGGATCGGAGAGACCCAGTACTTC. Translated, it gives CSVEPRGQGIGETQYF.

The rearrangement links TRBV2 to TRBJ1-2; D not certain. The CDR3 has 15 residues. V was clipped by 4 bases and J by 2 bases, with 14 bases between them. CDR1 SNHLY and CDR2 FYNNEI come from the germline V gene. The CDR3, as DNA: TGTGCCAGCAGTGGCGGACTAGACTTAAACTATGGCTACACCTTC. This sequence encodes CASSGGLDLNYGYTF.

The CDR3 DNA sequence: TGTGCCACCAGCGGGGGACTAGCGGGTACAGATACGCAGTATTTT. Residues: CATSGGLAGTDTQYF. The rearrangement links TRBV15 to TRBJ2-3, with TRBD2 matching 12 bases. J lost 3 bases, V lost 5 bases, and 3 bases had no gene match. Germline CDR1 and CDR2: LNHNV and YYDKDF (reference sequence). This CDR3 comprises 15 residues. Variable domain in full (rest from reference TRBV15 and TRBJ2-3): DAMVIQNPRYQVTQFGKPVTLSCSQTLNHNVMYWYQQKSSQAPKLLFHYYDKDFNNEADTPDNFQSRRPNTSFCFLDIRSPGLGDTAMYLCATSGGLAGTDTQYFGPGTRLTVL.

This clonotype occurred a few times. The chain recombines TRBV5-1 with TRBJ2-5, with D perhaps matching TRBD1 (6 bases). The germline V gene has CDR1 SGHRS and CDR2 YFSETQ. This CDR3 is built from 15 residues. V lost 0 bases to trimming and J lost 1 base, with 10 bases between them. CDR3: CASSLGTGLQETQYF. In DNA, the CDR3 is TGCGCCAGCAGCTTGGGAACAGGGCTCCAAGAGACCCAGTACTTC. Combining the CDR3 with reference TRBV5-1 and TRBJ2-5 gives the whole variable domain KAGVTQTPRYLIKTRGQQVTLSCSPISGHRSVSWYQQTPGQGLQFLFEYFSETQRNKGNFPGRFSGRQFSNSRSEMNVSTLELGDSALYLCASSLGTGLQETQYFGPGTRLLVL.

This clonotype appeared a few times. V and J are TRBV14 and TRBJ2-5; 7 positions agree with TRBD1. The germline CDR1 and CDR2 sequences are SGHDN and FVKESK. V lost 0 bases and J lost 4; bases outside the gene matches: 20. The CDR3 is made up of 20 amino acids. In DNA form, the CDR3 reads TGTGCCAGCAGCCAAGATGTAGTGTGGAGACAGGGCGGTTCCGCAGAGACCCAGTACTTC. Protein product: CASSQDVVWRQGGSAETQYF.

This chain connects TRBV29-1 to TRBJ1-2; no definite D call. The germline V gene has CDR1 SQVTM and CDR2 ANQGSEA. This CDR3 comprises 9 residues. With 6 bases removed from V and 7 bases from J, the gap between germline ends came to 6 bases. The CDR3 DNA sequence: TGCAGCGTCGTCAGTGGCTACACCTTC. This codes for CSVVSGYTF.

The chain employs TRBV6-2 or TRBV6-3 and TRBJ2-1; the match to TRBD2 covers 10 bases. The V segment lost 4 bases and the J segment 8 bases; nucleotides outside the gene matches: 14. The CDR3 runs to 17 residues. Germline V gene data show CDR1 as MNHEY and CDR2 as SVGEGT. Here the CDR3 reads CASSCTTEREGHDEQFF. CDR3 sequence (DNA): TGTGCCAGCAGTTGCACCACTGAGCGGGAGGGCCACGATGAGCAGTTCTTC.

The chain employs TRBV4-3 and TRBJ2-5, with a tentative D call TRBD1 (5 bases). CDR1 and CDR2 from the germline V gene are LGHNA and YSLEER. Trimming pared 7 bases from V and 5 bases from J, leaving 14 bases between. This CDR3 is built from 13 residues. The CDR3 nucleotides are TGCGCCAGCATAGGTAACAGGTTGGAGACCCAGTACTTC. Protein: CASIGNRLETQYF.

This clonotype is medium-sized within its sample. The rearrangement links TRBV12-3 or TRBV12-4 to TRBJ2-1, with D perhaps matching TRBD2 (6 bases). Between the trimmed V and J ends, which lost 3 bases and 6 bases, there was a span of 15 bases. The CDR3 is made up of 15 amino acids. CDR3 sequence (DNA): TGTGCCAGCAGTTTCCCCCCGGCGGGAATCAATGAGCAGTTCTTC. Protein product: CASSFPPAGINEQFF.

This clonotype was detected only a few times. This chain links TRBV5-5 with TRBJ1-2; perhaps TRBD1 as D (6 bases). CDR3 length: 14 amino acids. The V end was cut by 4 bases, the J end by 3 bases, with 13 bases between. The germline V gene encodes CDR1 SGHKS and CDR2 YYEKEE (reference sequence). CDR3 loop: CASSTGTRDYGYTF. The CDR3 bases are TGTGCCAGCAGCACCGGGACAAGGGACTATGGCTACACCTTC.

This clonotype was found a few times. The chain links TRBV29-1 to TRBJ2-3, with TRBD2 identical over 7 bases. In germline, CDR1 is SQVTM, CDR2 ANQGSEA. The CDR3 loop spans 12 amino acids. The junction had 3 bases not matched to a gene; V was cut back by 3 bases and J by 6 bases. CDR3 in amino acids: CSVDRGGDTQYF. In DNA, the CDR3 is TGCAGCGTTGACCGGGGAGGGGATACGCAGTATTTT.

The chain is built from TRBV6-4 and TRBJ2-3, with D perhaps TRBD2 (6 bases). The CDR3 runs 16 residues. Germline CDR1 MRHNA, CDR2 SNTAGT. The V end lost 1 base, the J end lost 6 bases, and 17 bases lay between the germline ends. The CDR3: CASSDFPGRDTDTQYF. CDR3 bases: TGTGCCAGCAGTGACTTTCCCGGGCGGGATACGGATACGCAGTATTTT.

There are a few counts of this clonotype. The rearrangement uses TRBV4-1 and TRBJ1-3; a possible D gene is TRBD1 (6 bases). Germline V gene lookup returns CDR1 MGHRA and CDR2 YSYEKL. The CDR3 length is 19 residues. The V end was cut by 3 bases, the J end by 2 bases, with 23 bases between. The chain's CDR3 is CASSHGGAVRPPPGNTIYF. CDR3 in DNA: TGCGCCAGCAGCCACGGGGGGGCAGTGAGACCACCGCCTGGAAACACCATATATTTT.

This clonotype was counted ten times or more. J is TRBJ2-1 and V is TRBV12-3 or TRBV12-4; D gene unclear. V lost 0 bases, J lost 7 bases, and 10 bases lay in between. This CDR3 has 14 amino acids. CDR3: CASSLANQVNEQFF. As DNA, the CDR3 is TGTGCCAGCAGTTTAGCCAATCAGGTGAATGAGCAGTTCTTC.

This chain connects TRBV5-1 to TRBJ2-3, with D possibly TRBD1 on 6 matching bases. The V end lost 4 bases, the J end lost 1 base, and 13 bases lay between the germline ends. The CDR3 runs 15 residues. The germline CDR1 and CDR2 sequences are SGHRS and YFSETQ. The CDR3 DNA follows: TGCGCCAGCAGCATAAACAGGGCTGGCACAGATACGCAGTATTTT. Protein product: CASSINRAGTDTQYF. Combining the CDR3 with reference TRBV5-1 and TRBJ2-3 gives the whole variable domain KAGVTQTPRYLIKTRGQQVTLSCSPISGHRSVSWYQQTPGQGLQFLFEYFSETQRNKGNFPGRFSGRQFSNSRSEMNVSTLELGDSALYLCASSINRAGTDTQYFGPGTRLTVL.

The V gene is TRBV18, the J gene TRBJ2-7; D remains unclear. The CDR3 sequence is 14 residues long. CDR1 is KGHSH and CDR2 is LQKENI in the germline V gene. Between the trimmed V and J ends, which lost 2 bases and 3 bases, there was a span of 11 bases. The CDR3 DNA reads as TGTGCCAGCTCACCAATCAGGAGAAGCTACGAGCAGTACTTC. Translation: CASSPIRRSYEQYF.

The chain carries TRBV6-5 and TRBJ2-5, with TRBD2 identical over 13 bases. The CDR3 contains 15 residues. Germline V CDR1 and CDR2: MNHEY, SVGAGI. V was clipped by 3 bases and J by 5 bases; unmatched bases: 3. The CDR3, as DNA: TGTGCCAGCAGTTATACTAGCGGGGGGGCGGAGACCCAGTACTTC. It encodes CASSYTSGGAETQYF.

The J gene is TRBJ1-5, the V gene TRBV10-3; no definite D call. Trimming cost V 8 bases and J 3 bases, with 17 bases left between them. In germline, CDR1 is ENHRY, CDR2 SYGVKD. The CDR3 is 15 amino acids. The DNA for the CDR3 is TGTGCCATCGGCGAGTCGTTCTCATTCAATCAGCCCCAGCATTTT. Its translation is CAIGESFSFNQPQHF.

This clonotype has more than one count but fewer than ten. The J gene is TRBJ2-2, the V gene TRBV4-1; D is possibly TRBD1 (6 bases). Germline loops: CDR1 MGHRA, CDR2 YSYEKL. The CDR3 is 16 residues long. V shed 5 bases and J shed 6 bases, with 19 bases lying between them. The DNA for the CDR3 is TGCGCCAGCAGCAGAATTTACGCAGGGGCCCCCGGGGAGCTGTTTTTT. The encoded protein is CASSRIYAGAPGELFF.